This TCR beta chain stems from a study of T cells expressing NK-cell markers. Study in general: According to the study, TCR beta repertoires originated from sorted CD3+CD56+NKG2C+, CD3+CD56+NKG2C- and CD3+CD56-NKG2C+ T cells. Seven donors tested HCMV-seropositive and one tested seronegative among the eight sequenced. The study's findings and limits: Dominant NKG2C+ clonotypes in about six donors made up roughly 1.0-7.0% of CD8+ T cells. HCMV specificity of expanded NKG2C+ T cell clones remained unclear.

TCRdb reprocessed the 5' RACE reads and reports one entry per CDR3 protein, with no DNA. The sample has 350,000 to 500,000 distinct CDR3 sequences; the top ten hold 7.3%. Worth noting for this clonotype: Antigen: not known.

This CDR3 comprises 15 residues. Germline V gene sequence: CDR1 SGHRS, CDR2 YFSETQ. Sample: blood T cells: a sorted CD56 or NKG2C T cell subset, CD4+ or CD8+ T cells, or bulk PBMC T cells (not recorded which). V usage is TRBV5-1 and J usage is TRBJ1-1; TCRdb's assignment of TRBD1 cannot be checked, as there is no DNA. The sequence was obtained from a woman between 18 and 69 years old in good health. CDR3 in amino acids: CASSLEPGEWAEAFF.